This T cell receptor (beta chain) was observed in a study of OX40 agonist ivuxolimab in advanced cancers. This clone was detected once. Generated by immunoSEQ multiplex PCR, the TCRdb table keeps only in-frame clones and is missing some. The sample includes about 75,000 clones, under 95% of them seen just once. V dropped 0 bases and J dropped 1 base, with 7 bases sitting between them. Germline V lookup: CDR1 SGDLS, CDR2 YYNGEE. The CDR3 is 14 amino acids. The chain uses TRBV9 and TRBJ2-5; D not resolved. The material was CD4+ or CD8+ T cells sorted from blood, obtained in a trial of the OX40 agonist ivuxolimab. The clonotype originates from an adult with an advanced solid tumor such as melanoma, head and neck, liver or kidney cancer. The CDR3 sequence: CASSVGQFQETQYF. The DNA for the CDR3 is TGTGCCAGCAGCGTAGGGCAGTTCCAAGAGACCCAGTACTTC.